The 23 T cell receptor beta chains given below trace back to one sample, sequenced in a study of CD8+ T cells in alopecia areata. Sequencing used cDNA as its template, made by extracting RNA and reverse transcribing it. Data came from immunoSEQ multiplex PCR; TCRdb stores just in-frame clones and leaves some out. The sample has 200,000 or so clones; 50% to 70% are singletons. The material sequenced was CD4+ T cells sorted from blood, taken at week 0. These receptors originate from a human donor with alopecia areata.

The gene calls are TRBV29-1 and TRBJ1-2; a weak D match, TRBD1 (5 bases). Germline V gives CDR1 SQVTM, CDR2 ANQGSEA. The CDR3 consists of 12 residues. V was clipped by 7 bases and J by 6 bases, with 15 bases between them. The CDR3 nucleotides read TGCAGCGGGATGACAGTTTTTGATGGCTACACCTTC. As protein: CSGMTVFDGYTF. The whole variable domain, remainder taken from reference TRBV29-1 and TRBJ1-2, is SAVISQKPSRDICQRGTSLTIQCQVDSQVTMMFWYRQQPGQSLTLIATANQGSEATYESGFVIDKFPISRPNLTFSTLTVSNMSPEDSSIYLCSGMTVFDGYTFGSGTRLTVV.

The genes are TRBV9 and TRBJ2-3, with TRBD2 matching over 7 bases. Germline V lookup: CDR1 SGDLS, CDR2 YYNGEE. The CDR3 length is 16 residues. The V segment lost 0 bases and the J segment 2 bases; nucleotides outside the gene matches: 6. CDR3 nucleotide sequence: TGTGCCAGCAGCGTAGGTCCCGGGGGGATCACAGATACGCAGTATTTT. It yields the protein CASSVGPGGITDTQYF. The entire variable domain, with the rest obtained from reference TRBV9 and TRBJ2-3, is as follows: DSGVTQTPKHLITATGQRVTLRCSPRSGDLSVYWYQQSLDQGLQFLIQYYNGEERAKGNILERFSAQQFPDLHSELNLSSLELGDSALYFCASSVGPGGITDTQYFGPGTRLTVL.

The chain employs TRBV5-1 and TRBJ2-5, with 10 bases aligning to TRBD2. This CDR3 has 16 amino acids. The V gene's germline CDR1 is SGHRS and CDR2 YFSETQ. The V gene end was trimmed by 2 bases and the J gene end by 4 bases; junction bases not matched to a gene: 8. CDR3 residues: CASSLGASGSPETQYF. Written as DNA, the CDR3 is TGCGCCAGCAGCTTAGGGGCTAGCGGGAGTCCAGAGACCCAGTACTTC. Variable domain in full (rest from reference TRBV5-1 and TRBJ2-5): KAGVTQTPRYLIKTRGQQVTLSCSPISGHRSVSWYQQTPGQGLQFLFEYFSETQRNKGNFPGRFSGRQFSNSRSEMNVSTLELGDSALYLCASSLGASGSPETQYFGPGTRLLVL.

CDR3 DNA: TGTGCCAGCAGTGAAGGGGGCAGGGGCCCTTCCGGCTACACCTTC. Translation: CASSEGGRGPSGYTF. J is TRBJ1-2 and V is TRBV2; weak D call: TRBD1 (6 bases). Per the germline V gene, CDR1 is SNHLY and CDR2 is FYNNEI. The CDR3 is made up of 15 amino acids. V was cut by 1 base and J by 8 bases, with 17 bases left in between.

This rearrangement joins TRBV2 to TRBJ2-4, with TRBD1 matching over 12 bases. V lost 11 bases, J lost 4 bases, and 6 bases stayed unmatched. The germline V gene has CDR1 SNHLY and CDR2 FYNNEI. This CDR3 has 14 residues. The chain's CDR3 is CAEGTGGAKNIQYF. CDR3 DNA sequence: TGTGCCGAAGGGACAGGGGGCGCGAAAAACATTCAGTACTTC.

The V call is TRBV27, the J call TRBJ1-2; D gene uncertain. The length of the CDR3 is 15 residues. V lost 3 bases, J lost 4 bases, and 15 bases lay in between. Germline values: CDR1 MNHEY, CDR2 SMNVEV (reference sequence). The DNA for the CDR3 is TGTGCCAGCAGTTTGGGCCTCCCCCGGGGCTATGGCTACACCTTC. Its translation: CASSLGLPRGYGYTF.

In the case of this clone: Within the sample, other DNA sequences also encode this same CDR3. The V call is TRBV29-1, the J call TRBJ2-7; TRBD2 aligns across 9 bases. The CDR3 is made up of 13 amino acids. Trimming cost V 6 bases and J 3 bases; bases outside gene matches: 6. Germline CDR1 SQVTM, CDR2 ANQGSEA. The CDR3 spells CSVRGLAIYEQYF. CDR3 nucleotides: TGCAGCGTCCGGGGACTAGCAATCTACGAGCAGTACTTC.

This clone was seen more than once but under ten times. The V call is TRBV6-1, the J call TRBJ1-6; 9 bases map to TRBD1. Germline values: CDR1 MNHNS, CDR2 SASEGT. CDR3 length: 14 residues. The trim removed 6 bases at V and 10 bases at J, leaving 7 bases unmatched. DNA for the CDR3: TGTGCCAGCAGCCCGGACAGGGGATCATCACCCCTCCACTTT. Translation: CASSPDRGSSPLHF.

This chain uses TRBV29-1 with TRBJ2-7; D gene ambiguous. Trimming shortened V by 6 bases and J by 4 bases, and 7 bases separated the two germline ends. The germline V gene has CDR1 SQVTM and CDR2 ANQGSEA. This CDR3 is 10 amino acids long. The CDR3 nucleotides read TGCAGCGTCCGGATATACGAGCAGTACTTC. Protein: CSVRIYEQYF.

The chain joins TRBV18 to TRBJ1-1; D might be TRBD1 (6 bases). Per germline, CDR1 KGHSH and CDR2 LQKENI. The CDR3 is 14 amino acids. Trimming cost V 3 bases and J 1 base, with 9 bases left between them. The CDR3 here is CASSPGQTNTEAFF. Here the CDR3 DNA reads TGTGCCAGCTCACCCGGACAGACGAACACTGAAGCTTTCTTT. Together with reference TRBV18 and TRBJ1-1, the CDR3 gives the full variable domain: NAGVMQNPRHLVRRRGQEARLRCSPMKGHSHVYWYRQLPEEGLKFMVYLQKENIIDESGMPKERFSAEFPKEGPSILRIQQVVRGDSAAYFCASSPGQTNTEAFFGQGTRLTVV.

The chain has TRBV5-1 and TRBJ2-4, with 7 nucleotides matching TRBD1. The CDR3 totals 15 residues. The J segment lost 2 bases and the V segment lost 5 bases, leaving 7 bases of the junction unmatched. CDR1 SGHRS and CDR2 YFSETQ come from the germline V gene. The CDR3 DNA is TGCGCCAGCAGAAACCGGGACAGTACCAAAAACATTCAGTACTTC. Translation gives CASRNRDSTKNIQYF.

J is TRBJ2-2 and V is TRBV15, with 7 nucleotides matching TRBD2. Germline V lookup: CDR1 LNHNV, CDR2 YYDKDF (reference sequence). This CDR3 contains 17 residues. With 6 bases clipped from V and 8 bases from J, the junction kept 18 bases outside the gene matches. The CDR3 DNA sequence: TGTGCCACCAGTCACCGTATCCGGGGAGGGGCGCTTGGGGAGCTGTTTTTT. The encoded protein is CATSHRIRGGALGELFF. The entire variable domain, with the rest obtained from reference TRBV15 and TRBJ2-2, is as follows: DAMVIQNPRYQVTQFGKPVTLSCSQTLNHNVMYWYQQKSSQAPKLLFHYYDKDFNNEADTPDNFQSRRPNTSFCFLDIRSPGLGDTAMYLCATSHRIRGGALGELFFGEGSRLTVL.

The chain has TRBV6-6 and TRBJ1-1; TRBD1 matches 10 bases. Germline V gene lookup returns CDR1 MNHNY and CDR2 SVGAGI (reference sequence). There are 14 residues in the CDR3. V lost 6 bases and J lost 1; bases outside the gene matches: 2. In DNA, the CDR3 is TGTGCCAGCAGAAGACAGGGGGCGAACACTGAAGCTTTCTTT. Its protein is CASRRQGANTEAFF.

The chain links TRBV15 to TRBJ2-7; the match to TRBD1 covers 9 bases. The CDR3 is 16 amino acids. After removal of 0 bases from V and 3 bases from J, the junction contained 6 bases not matched to a gene. CDR1 is LNHNV, CDR2 YYDKDF, per germline (reference sequence). DNA of the CDR3: TGTGCCACCAGCAGAGACCCGGGACAGGGAGGCTACGAGCAGTACTTC. Translation gives CATSRDPGQGGYEQYF.

This rearrangement joins TRBV5-1 to TRBJ2-5, with 10 nucleotides matching TRBD2. Germline CDR1 reads SGHRS; CDR2 reads YFSETQ. The CDR3 covers 16 residues. With 0 bases clipped from V and 4 bases from J, the junction kept 6 bases outside the gene matches. The CDR3 sequence is CASSLGASGSGETQYF. The DNA of the CDR3 is TGCGCCAGCAGCTTGGGGGCTAGCGGGAGCGGAGAGACCCAGTACTTC.

This clone was recorded only once. CDR3 DNA sequence: TGCGCCAGCAGCTTGACTCCGGGATCCCAGAACACTGAAGCTTTCTTT. Translation gives CASSLTPGSQNTEAFF. The genes are TRBV5-1 and TRBJ1-1; no reliable D call. CDR1 SGHRS and CDR2 YFSETQ come from the germline V gene. The CDR3 extends over 16 amino acids. With 1 base removed from V and 1 base from J, the gap between germline ends came to 14 bases.

About this clone itself: One end of the junction fails to match germline, which may point to a read error. CDR3 sequence (DNA): TGTGCTAGCAGCCCCGGGACTAGCCGGTGGGAGACCCAGTACTTC. It encodes CASSPGTSRWETQYF. The chain links TRBV7-7 to TRBJ2-5; 9 bases line up with TRBD2. The CDR3 runs to 15 residues. Germline lookup yields CDR1 SSHAT and CDR2 FNYEAQ (reference sequence).

V and J are TRBV9 and TRBJ1-2; 7 bases align to TRBD1. This CDR3 spans 15 amino acids. Germline V CDR1 and CDR2: SGDLS, YYNGEE. V dropped 3 bases and J dropped 4; count of bases not matched to a gene: 9. The CDR3 DNA is TGTGCCAGCAGCGGTCACGACAGGGATGGCTATGGCTACACCTTC. It encodes CASSGHDRDGYGYTF.

In its sample, this clone was seen a few times. This chain links TRBV5-1 with TRBJ2-3; D unresolved. Germline CDR1 SGHRS, CDR2 YFSETQ. The CDR3 runs 15 residues. Trimming took 4 bases from V and 2 from J, leaving 14 bases between them. The CDR3 spells CASSLLGGFTDTQYF. CDR3 bases: TGCGCCAGCAGCCTTCTTGGTGGGTTCACAGATACGCAGTATTTT.

The chain links TRBV29-1 to TRBJ2-7; D is perhaps TRBD2 (5 bases). The CDR3 is made up of 14 amino acids. Trimming shortened V by 5 bases and J by 5 bases, and 19 bases separated the two germline ends. The germline V gene has CDR1 SQVTM and CDR2 ANQGSEA. The CDR3 protein is CSVTKRLVPDEQYF. The DNA of the CDR3 is TGCAGCGTTACGAAGCGGCTGGTCCCTGACGAGCAGTACTTC.

The gene calls are TRBV5-1 and TRBJ2-2; TRBD1 might be the D (6 bases). The germline V gene has CDR1 SGHRS and CDR2 YFSETQ. The CDR3 contains 16 residues. With 0 bases removed from V and 0 bases from J, the gap between germline ends came to 9 bases. CDR3 in amino acids: CASSLVGTTNTGELFF. Here the CDR3 DNA reads TGCGCCAGCAGCTTGGTCGGGACAACGAACACCGGGGAGCTGTTTTTT.

The chain joins TRBV18 to TRBJ1-2; D might be TRBD1 (5 bases). This CDR3 is 18 amino acids long. Germline V gene lookup returns CDR1 KGHSH and CDR2 LQKENI. Trimming left V 0 bases short and J 5 bases short, with 22 bases between. The CDR3 bases are TGTGCCAGCTCACCACCGGGTGGGGCAGTAAACTCGGGTTATGGCTACACCTTC. Protein: CASSPPGGAVNSGYGYTF.

The chain carries TRBV5-1 and TRBJ2-3; D is unclear. Trimming shortened V by 0 bases and J by 3 bases, and 8 bases separated the two germline ends. CDR3 length: 14 residues. The V gene's germline CDR1 is SGHRS and CDR2 YFSETQ. DNA for the CDR3: TGCGCCAGCAGCTTGGCCGGCGCAACAGATACGCAGTATTTT. Its translation is CASSLAGATDTQYF.